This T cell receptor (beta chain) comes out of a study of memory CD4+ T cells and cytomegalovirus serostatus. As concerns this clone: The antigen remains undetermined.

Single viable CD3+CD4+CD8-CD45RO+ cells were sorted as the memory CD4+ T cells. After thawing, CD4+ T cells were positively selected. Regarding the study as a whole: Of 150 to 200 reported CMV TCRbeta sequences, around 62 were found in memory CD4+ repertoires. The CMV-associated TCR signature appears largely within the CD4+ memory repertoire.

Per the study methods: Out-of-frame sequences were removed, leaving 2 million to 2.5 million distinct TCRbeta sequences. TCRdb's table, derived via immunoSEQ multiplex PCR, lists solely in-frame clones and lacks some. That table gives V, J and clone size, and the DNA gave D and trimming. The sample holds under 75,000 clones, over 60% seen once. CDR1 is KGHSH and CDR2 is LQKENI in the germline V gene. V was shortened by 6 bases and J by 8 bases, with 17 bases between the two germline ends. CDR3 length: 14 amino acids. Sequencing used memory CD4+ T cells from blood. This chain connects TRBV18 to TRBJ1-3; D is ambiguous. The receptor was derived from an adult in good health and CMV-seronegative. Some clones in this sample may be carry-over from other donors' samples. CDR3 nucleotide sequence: TGTGCCAGCTCCCCCGGGCCCCAGAGGGACACCATATATTTT. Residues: CASSPGPQRDTIYF.